Listed below are T cell receptor beta chains from one sample, sequenced in a study of regulatory T cells in long-lasting Graves disease. From the multiplex PCR reads, TCRdb called clonotypes with MiXCR, one entry per CDR3 protein. Among 400,000 to 500,000 distinct CDR3 sequences, 12% to 15% were seen once, and the ten largest hold approximately 15%. These sequences were also reported in another study, on T cells in Graves' hyperthyroidism and ophthalmopathy.

The starting material was peripheral blood mononuclear cells (PBMCs), obtained at new diagnosis, from a patient treated with antithyroid drugs. These TCRs come from a woman aged 45-59 years with Graves disease. Each CDR3 is given with its conserved first and last residue. Fields, in order: V gene, D gene, J gene, CDR3 protein. D genes are given only for firm matches.

v_gene: TRBV2
d_gene: TRBD1
j_gene: TRBJ1-5
CDR3aa: CASRTGQGASRPQHF

v_gene: TRBV12-3/TRBV12-4
d_gene: NA
j_gene: TRBJ2-1
CDR3aa: CAIPLGTEQFF

v_gene: TRBV10-2
d_gene: TRBD1
j_gene: TRBJ1-6
CDR3aa: CASSANPTGRYNSPLHF

v_gene: TRBV7-2
d_gene: TRBD2
j_gene: TRBJ2-7
CDR3aa: CASSLTSGREFEQYF

v_gene: TRBV18
d_gene: TRBD2
j_gene: NA
CDR3aa: CASSPRGRAGEETQYF

v_gene: TRBV2
d_gene: NA
j_gene: TRBJ2-3
CDR3aa: CASRNGQQDTQYF

v_gene: TRBV5-1
d_gene: NA
j_gene: TRBJ2-2
CDR3aa: CASRAPTANTGELFF

v_gene: TRBV7-9
d_gene: NA
j_gene: TRBJ2-2
CDR3aa: CASSLAGRIQEELFF

v_gene: TRBV3-1
d_gene: TRBD2
j_gene: TRBJ2-1
CDR3aa: CASSQASGLAGAYDFNEQFF

v_gene: TRBV30
d_gene: TRBD1
j_gene: TRBJ2-7
CDR3aa: CAWSVRDRGNEQYF

v_gene: TRBV11-2
d_gene: NA
j_gene: TRBJ2-7
CDR3aa: CASSLNVGRDYEQYF

v_gene: TRBV6-1
d_gene: TRBD2
j_gene: TRBJ2-3
CDR3aa: CASRKSTSEATDTQYF

v_gene: TRBV5-1
d_gene: NA
j_gene: TRBJ2-2
CDR3aa: CASSPLVWGEGTGELFF

v_gene: TRBV7-9
d_gene: TRBD2
j_gene: TRBJ2-1
CDR3aa: CASSLAGLAGVSYNEQFF

v_gene: TRBV30
d_gene: NA
j_gene: TRBJ2-5
CDR3aa: CAWRGARETQYF

v_gene: TRBV5-1
d_gene: NA
j_gene: TRBJ2-3
CDR3aa: CASIKDTQGDTQYF

v_gene: TRBV20-1
d_gene: NA
j_gene: TRBJ1-5
CDR3aa: CSAPIGVQQPQHF